This T cell receptor (beta chain) was identified during a study of blood T cell repertoires in COVID-19. In the study overall: Some COVID-19 samples were acute and others convalescent; all came from the United States, Italy and Spain.

Using immunoSEQ multiplex PCR, the repertoire was profiled, and TCRdb retains in-frame clones only, with some absent. The sample lists 25,000 or so clones; roughly 84% were seen once. Looked up from germline, CDR1 is SGHTA and CDR2 is FQGNSA. The CDR3 covers 17 residues. Trimming took 5 bases from V and 0 from J, leaving 17 bases between them. The receptor comes from a man aged 65 to 79 with active COVID-19. This rearrangement joins TRBV7-2 to TRBJ2-1; possible D gene TRBD2, 5 bases. Sequencing was carried out using peripheral blood. CDR3 nucleotide sequence: TGTGCCAGCAGCCCCACCGTGGGAGCGACCTCCTACAATGAGCAGTTCTTC. The encoded protein is CASSPTVGATSYNEQFF. The variable domain in full, with the rest retrieved from reference TRBV7-2 and TRBJ2-1, is GAGVSQSPSNKVTEKGKDVELRCDPISGHTALYWYRQSLGQGLEFLIYFQGNSAPDKSGLPSDRFSAERTGGSVSTLTIQRTQQEDSAVYLCASSPTVGATSYNEQFFGPGTRLTVL.